The entry that follows covers one T cell receptor beta chain sequence. This CDR3 region has 15 residues. The germline gives CDR1 SGHRS, CDR2 YFSETQ. For each CDR3 protein, TCRdb gives one entry from its re-call of the 5' RACE reads, without DNA. Its table lists 550,000 or so distinct CDR3 sequences. The sample belongs to a study of T cells expressing NK-cell markers. Sequenced material: blood T cells: a sorted CD56 or NKG2C T cell subset, CD4+ or CD8+ T cells, or bulk PBMC T cells (not recorded which). This receptor was taken from a man between 18 and 29 years old in good health. J is TRBJ2-3 and V is TRBV5-1; the TCRdb D gene call, TRBD1, has no DNA to confirm it. This CDR3 reads CASSAQGGGTDTQYF.